A selection of T cell receptor beta chains follows, all from one sample in a study of PD-1 blockade in classical Hodgkin lymphoma. Assay used: immunoSEQ multiplex PCR; TCRdb lists only in-frame clones, some missing. The sample consists of around 30,000 clones, about four fifths of them appearing once. The sample consisted of peripheral blood mononuclear cells (PBMCs), taken before the fourth cycle of nivolumab. These receptors were collected from a human donor with classical Hodgkin lymphoma. Each CDR3 is given with its conserved first and last residue. The order of the fields is D gene, clone size, V gene, J gene, CDR3 protein, CDR3 DNA. A D gene is named only where the DNA matches it firmly. Clone size is given for some rows only: seen once, a few or many times, or a class if the clone is expanded.

d_call: -
clone_size: few
v_call: TRBV10-3
j_call: TRBJ1-1
cdr3_aa: CAIALDDTEAFF
cdr3_nt: TGTGCCATCGCTCTGGACGACACTGAAGCTTTCTTT

d_call: TRBD1
clone_size: medium-sized
v_call: TRBV7-8
j_call: TRBJ1-2
cdr3_aa: CASSREAGQGWDGYTF
cdr3_nt: TGTGCCAGCAGCCGAGAGGCCGGACAGGGGTGGGATGGCTACACCTTC

d_call: -
clone_size: -
v_call: TRBV12-5
j_call: TRBJ2-7
cdr3_aa: CASAPDGRSRYEQYF
cdr3_nt: TGTGCTAGCGCCCCGGACGGACGGTCGAGGTACGAGCAGTACTTC

d_call: -
clone_size: -
v_call: TRBV18
j_call: TRBJ2-7
cdr3_aa: CASSLDYLYEQYF
cdr3_nt: TGTGCCAGCTCACTCGACTACCTCTACGAGCAGTACTTC

d_call: TRBD2
clone_size: -
v_call: TRBV4-1
j_call: TRBJ2-1
cdr3_aa: CASSQDWRGGPNSYNEQFF
cdr3_nt: TGCGCCAGCAGCCAAGATTGGAGGGGAGGGCCCAACTCCTACAATGAGCAGTTCTTC

d_call: -
clone_size: -
v_call: TRBV18
j_call: TRBJ1-3
cdr3_aa: CASSPGPPNTIYF
cdr3_nt: TGTGCCAGCTCACCAGGGCCACCAAACACCATATATTTT

d_call: -
clone_size: once
v_call: TRBV5-5
j_call: TRBJ1-4
cdr3_aa: CASSLGRTRGAEKLFF
cdr3_nt: TGTGCCAGCAGCTTGGGGCGGACGCGCGGTGCTGAAAAACTGTTTTTT

d_call: -
clone_size: -
v_call: TRBV7-2
j_call: TRBJ2-7
cdr3_aa: CASRPGSSYEQYF
cdr3_nt: TGTGCCAGCAGGCCCGGGAGCTCCTACGAGCAGTACTTC

d_call: TRBD1
clone_size: -
v_call: TRBV30
j_call: TRBJ1-1
cdr3_aa: CAWSTGTVNTEAFF
cdr3_nt: TGTGCCTGGAGCACCGGGACAGTGAACACTGAAGCTTTCTTT

d_call: -
clone_size: few
v_call: TRBV19
j_call: TRBJ2-1
cdr3_aa: CASSPPEWNEQFF
cdr3_nt: TGTGCCAGTAGTCCACCCGAGTGGAATGAGCAGTTCTTC